This TCR beta chain was sequenced in a study of shared clonotypes between healthy human individuals. Study background: Contributing individuals were two females and a few males aged 18 to 49. General study points: In this cohort, only blood was sampled, and tissue repertoires likely differ.

The V end lost 5 bases, the J end lost 2 bases, and 10 bases lay between the germline ends. The CDR3 is 14 amino acids. Germline-derived CDR1 and CDR2 are MDHEN and SYDVKM. This clone occurred once. The target antigen is unknown. Input per replicate PCR of unsorted PBMC was roughly 300 ng DNA, corresponding to tens of thousands of T cell genomes. Clones were read by immunoSEQ multiplex PCR, and TCRdb kept only the in-frame ones, dropping some. The sample includes 400,000 to 600,000 clones, 79% of them seen just once. Tens of millions of PBMCs supplied genomic DNA for unsorted samples. Sequencing was carried out using PBMCs. This chain connects TRBV28 to TRBJ2-1; no clear D gene. This receptor was obtained from a woman aged 40 to 49 in good health. Some clones in this sample may be carry-over from other donors' samples. CDR3 DNA: TGTGCCAGCAGTCCCATCAGGCCCTACAATGAGCAGTTCTTC. It encodes CASSPIRPYNEQFF.